The T cell receptor beta chain described here comes from a study of blood T cell repertoires in COVID-19. This CDR3 region has 12 residues. Per the germline V gene, CDR1 is MDHEN and CDR2 is SYDVKM. V was pared by 9 bases and J by 5 bases, with 4 bases of the junction left unmatched. Profiled with immunoSEQ multiplex PCR; TCRdb holds only in-frame clones, not every one. The sample contains about 400,000 clones, over 75% of which appear only once. The sequenced sample consisted of PBMCs or T cells enriched from blood (not recorded which). The TCR sequence derives from a woman aged 40 to 50 with acute COVID-19. The chain couples TRBV28 to TRBJ1-5; 7 positions agree with TRBD1. The CDR3 sequence: CASRTGYQPQHF. CDR3 in DNA: TGTGCCAGTCGGACAGGTTATCAGCCCCAGCATTTT.